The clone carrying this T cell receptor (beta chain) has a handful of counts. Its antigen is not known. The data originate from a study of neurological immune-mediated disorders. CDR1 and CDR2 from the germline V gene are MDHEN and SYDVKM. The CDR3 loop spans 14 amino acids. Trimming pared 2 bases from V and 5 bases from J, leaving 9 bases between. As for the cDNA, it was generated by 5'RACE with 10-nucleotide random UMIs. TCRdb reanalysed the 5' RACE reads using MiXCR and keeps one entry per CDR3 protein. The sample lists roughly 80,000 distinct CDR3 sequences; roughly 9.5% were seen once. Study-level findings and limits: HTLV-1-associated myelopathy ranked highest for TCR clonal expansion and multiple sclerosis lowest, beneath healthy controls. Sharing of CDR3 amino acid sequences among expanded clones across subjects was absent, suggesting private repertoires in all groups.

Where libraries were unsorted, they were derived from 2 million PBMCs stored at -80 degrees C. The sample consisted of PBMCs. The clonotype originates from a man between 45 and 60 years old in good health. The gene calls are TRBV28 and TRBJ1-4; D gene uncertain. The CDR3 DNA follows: TGTGCCAGCAGTTTAGGCAGAGAAAATGAAAAACTGTTTTTT. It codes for CASSLGRENEKLFF.